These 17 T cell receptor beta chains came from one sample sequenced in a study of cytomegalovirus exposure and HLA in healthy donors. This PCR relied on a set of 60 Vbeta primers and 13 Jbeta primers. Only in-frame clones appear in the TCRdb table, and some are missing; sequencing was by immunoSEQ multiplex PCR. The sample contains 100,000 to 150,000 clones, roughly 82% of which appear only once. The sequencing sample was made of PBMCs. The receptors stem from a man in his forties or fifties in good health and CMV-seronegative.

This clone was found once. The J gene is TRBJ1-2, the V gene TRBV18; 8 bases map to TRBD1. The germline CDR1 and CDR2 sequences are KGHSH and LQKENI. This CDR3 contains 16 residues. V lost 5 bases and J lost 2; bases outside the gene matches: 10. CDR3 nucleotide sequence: TGTGCCAGCTCATCCCCCTCCCGGACAGGGAACTATGGCTACACCTTC. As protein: CASSSPSRTGNYGYTF.

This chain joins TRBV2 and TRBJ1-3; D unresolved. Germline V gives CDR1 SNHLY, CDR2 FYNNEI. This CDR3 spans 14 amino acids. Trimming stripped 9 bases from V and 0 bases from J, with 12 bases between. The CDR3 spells CARRSPSSGNTIYF. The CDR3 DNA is TGTGCCAGGAGATCCCCCTCCTCTGGAAACACCATATATTTT.

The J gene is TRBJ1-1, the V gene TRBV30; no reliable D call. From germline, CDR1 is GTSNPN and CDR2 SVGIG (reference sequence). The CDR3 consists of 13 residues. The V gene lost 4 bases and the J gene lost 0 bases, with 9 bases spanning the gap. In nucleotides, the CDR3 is TGTGCCTGGAAACAGTTCATGAACACTGAAGCTTTCTTT. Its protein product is CAWKQFMNTEAFF.

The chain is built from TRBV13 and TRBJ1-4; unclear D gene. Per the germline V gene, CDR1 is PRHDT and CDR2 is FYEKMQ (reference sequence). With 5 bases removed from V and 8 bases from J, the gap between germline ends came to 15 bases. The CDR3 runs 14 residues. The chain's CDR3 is CASSPGRGGEKLFF. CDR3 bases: TGTGCCAGCAGCCCCGGACGGGGAGGGGAAAAACTGTTTTTT.

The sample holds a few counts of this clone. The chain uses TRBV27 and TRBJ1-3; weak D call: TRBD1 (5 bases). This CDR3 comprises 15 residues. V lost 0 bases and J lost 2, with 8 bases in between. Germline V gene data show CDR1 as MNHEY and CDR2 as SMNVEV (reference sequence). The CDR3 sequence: CASSLSQGPGNTIYF. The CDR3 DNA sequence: TGTGCCAGCAGTTTATCGCAGGGCCCTGGAAACACCATATATTTT.

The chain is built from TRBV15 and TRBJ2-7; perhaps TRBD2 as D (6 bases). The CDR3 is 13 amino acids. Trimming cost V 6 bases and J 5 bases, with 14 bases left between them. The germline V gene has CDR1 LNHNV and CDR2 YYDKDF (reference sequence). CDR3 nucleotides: TGTGCCACCAGTTTCGGGACTTGGGACGAGCAGTACTTC. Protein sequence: CATSFGTWDEQYF. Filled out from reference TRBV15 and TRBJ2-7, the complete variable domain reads DAMVIQNPRYQVTQFGKPVTLSCSQTLNHNVMYWYQQKSSQAPKLLFHYYDKDFNNEADTPDNFQSRRPNTSFCFLDIRSPGLGDTAMYLCATSFGTWDEQYFGPGTRLTVT.

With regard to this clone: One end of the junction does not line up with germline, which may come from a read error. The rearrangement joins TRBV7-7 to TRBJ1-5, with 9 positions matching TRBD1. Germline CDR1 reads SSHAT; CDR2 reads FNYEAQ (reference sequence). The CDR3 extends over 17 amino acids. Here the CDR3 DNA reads TGTGCTAGCAGCTTAGCATGGGACAGGGTGGGAGATCAGCCCCAGCATTTT. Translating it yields CASSLAWDRVGDQPQHF.

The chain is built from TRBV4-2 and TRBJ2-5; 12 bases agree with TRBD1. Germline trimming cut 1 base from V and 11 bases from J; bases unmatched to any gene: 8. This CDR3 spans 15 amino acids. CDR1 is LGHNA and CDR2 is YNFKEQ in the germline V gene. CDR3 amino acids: CASSQVGQGADGQYF. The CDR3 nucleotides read TGTGCCAGCAGCCAAGTGGGACAGGGGGCCGACGGGCAGTACTTC.

Here the CDR3 DNA reads TGTGCCAGCAGTGTACAGGGGAAAGGTGGGGCCAACGTCCTGACTTTC. This gives the protein CASSVQGKGGANVLTF. The chain uses TRBV25-1 and TRBJ2-6, with 7 nucleotides matching TRBD1. V shed 4 bases and J 3 bases; nucleotides not matched to a gene: 6. Per germline, CDR1 MGHDK and CDR2 SYGVNS. The CDR3 runs to 16 residues.

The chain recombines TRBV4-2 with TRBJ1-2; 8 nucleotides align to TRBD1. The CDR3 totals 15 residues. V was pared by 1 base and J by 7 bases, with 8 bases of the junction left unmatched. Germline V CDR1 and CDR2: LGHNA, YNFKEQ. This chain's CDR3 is CASSQAPDREAGYTF. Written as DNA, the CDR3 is TGTGCCAGCAGCCAAGCTCCGGACAGGGAGGCTGGCTACACCTTC.

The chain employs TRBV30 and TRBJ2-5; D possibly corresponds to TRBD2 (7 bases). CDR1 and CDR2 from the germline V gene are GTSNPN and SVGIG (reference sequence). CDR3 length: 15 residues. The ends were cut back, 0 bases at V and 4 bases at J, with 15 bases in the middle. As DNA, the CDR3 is TGTGCCTGGAGTGTACTTTCAGGGGAGGGAGAGACCCAGTACTTC. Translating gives CAWSVLSGEGETQYF.

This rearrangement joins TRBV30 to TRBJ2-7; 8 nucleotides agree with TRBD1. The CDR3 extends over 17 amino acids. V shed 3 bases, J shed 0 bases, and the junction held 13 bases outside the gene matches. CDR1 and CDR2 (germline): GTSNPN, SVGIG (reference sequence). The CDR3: CAWSSPSWDRSSYEQYF. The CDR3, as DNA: TGTGCCTGGAGCTCACCATCGTGGGACAGGAGCTCCTACGAGCAGTACTTC. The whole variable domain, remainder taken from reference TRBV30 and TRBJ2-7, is SQTIHQWPATLVQPVGSPLSLECTVEGTSNPNLYWYRQAAGRGLQLLFYSVGIGQISSEVPQNLSASRPQDRQFILSSKKLLLSDSGFYLCAWSSPSWDRSSYEQYFGPGTRLTVT.

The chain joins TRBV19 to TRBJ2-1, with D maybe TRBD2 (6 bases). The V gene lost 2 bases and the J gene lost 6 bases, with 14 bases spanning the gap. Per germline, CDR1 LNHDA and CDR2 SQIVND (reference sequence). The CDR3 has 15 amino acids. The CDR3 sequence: CASSILDGRGNEQFF. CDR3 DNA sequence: TGTGCCAGTAGTATACTAGACGGGAGAGGCAATGAGCAGTTCTTC.

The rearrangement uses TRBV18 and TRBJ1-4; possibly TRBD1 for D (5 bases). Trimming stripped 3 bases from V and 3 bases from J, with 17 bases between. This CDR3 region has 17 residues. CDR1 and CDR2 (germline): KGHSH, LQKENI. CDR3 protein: CASSPHPPDISNEKLFF. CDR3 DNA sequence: TGTGCCAGCTCACCGCACCCCCCGGACATATCTAATGAAAAACTGTTTTTT.

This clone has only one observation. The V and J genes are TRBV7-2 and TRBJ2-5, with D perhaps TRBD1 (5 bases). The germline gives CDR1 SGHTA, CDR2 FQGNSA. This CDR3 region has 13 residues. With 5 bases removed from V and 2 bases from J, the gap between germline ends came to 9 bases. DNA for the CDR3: TGTGCCAGCAGCCCTAGACAGCAAGAGACCCAGTACTTC. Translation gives CASSPRQQETQYF. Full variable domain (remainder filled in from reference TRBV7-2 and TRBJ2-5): GAGVSQSPSNKVTEKGKDVELRCDPISGHTALYWYRQSLGQGLEFLIYFQGNSAPDKSGLPSDRFSAERTGGSVSTLTIQRTQQEDSAVYLCASSPRQQETQYFGPGTRLLVL.

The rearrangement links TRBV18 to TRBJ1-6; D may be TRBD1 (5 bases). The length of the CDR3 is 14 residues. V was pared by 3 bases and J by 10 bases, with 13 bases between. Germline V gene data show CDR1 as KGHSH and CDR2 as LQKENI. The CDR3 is CASSPGRGESPLHF. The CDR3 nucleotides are TGTGCCAGCTCACCGGGGAGGGGCGAATCACCCCTCCACTTT.

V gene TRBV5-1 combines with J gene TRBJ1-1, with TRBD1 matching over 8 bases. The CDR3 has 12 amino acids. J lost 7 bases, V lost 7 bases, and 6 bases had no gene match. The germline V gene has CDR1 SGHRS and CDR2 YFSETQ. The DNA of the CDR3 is TGCGCCAGCGGACAGGGCGGAGGTGAAGCTTTCTTT. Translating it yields CASGQGGGEAFF.